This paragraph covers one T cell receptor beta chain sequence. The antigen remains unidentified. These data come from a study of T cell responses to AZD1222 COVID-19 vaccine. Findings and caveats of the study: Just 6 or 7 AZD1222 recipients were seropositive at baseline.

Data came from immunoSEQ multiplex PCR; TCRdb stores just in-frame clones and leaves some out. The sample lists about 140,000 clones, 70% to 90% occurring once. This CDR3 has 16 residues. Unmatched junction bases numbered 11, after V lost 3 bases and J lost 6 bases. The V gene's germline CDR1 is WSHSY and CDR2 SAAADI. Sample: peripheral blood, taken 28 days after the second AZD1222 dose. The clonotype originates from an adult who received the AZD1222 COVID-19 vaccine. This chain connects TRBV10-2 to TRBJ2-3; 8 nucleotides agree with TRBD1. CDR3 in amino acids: CASSEPDRGGGDTQYF. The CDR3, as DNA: TGCGCCAGCAGTGAACCCGACAGGGGAGGAGGTGATACGCAGTATTTT.